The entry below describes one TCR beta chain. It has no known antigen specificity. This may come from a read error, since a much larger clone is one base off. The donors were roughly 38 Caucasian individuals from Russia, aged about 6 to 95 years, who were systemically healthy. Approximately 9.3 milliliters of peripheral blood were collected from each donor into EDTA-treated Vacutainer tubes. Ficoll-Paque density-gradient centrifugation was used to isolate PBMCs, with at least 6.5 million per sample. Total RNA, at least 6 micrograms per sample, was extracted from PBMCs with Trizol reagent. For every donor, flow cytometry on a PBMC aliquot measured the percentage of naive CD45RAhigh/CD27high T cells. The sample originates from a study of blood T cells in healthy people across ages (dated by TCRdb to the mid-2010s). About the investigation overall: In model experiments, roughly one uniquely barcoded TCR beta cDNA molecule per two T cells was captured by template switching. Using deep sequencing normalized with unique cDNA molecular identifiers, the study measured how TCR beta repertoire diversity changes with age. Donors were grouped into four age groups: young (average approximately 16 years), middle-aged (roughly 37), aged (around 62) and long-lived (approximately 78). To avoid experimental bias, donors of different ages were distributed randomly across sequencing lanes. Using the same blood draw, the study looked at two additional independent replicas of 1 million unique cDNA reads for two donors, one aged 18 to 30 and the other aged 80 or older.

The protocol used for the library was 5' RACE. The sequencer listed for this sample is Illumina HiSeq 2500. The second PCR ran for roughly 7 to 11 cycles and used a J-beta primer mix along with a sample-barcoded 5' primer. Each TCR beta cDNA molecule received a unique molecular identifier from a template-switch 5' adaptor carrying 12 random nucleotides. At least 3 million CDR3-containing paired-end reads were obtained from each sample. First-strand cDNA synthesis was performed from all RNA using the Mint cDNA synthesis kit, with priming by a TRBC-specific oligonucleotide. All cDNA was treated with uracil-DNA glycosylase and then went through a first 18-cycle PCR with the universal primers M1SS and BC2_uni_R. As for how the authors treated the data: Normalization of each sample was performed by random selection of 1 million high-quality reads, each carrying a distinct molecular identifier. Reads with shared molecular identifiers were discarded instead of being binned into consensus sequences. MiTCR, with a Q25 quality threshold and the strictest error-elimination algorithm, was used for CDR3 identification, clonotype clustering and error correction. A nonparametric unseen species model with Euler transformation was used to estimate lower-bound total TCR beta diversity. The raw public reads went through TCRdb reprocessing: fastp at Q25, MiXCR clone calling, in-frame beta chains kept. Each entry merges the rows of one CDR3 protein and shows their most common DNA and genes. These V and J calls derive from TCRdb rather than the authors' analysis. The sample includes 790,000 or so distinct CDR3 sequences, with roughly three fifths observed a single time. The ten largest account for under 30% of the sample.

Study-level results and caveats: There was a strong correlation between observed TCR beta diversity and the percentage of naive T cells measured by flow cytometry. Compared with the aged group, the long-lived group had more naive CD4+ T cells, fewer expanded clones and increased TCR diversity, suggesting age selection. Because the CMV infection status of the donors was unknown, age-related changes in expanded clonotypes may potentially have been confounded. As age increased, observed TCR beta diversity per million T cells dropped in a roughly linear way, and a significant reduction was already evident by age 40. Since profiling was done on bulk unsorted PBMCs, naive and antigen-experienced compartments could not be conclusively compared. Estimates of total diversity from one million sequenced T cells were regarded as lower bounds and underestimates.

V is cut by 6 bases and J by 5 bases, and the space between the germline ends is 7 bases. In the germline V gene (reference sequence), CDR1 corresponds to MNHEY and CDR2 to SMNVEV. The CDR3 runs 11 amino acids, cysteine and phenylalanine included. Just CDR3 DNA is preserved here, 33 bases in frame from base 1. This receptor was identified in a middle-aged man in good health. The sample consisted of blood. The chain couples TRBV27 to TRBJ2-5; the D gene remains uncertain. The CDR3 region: CASRSLETQYF. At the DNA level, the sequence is TGTGCCAGCAGGTCCTTGGAGACCCAGTACTTC.